The 20 T cell receptor beta chains presented below share a single source sample, sequenced in a study of T cell responses to AZD1222 COVID-19 vaccine. Method: immunoSEQ multiplex PCR; TCRdb's copy keeps in-frame clones and lacks some. This sample has some 80,000 clones, with 60% to 85% found just once. Source: peripheral blood, taken 28 days after the second dose of the MenACWY control vaccine. The receptors were gathered from an adult who received the MenACWY meningococcal vaccine as a control.

CDR3 amino acids: CATSRSAYNSPLHF. The CDR3 coding sequence is TGTGCCACCAGCAGATCGGCCTATAATTCACCCCTCCACTTT. This chain connects TRBV15 to TRBJ1-6; D remains ambiguous. Trimming took 2 bases from V and 2 from J, leaving 4 bases between them. From germline, CDR1 is LNHNV and CDR2 YYDKDF (reference sequence). The CDR3 spans 14 residues.

Here the CDR3 DNA reads TGTGCCAGCAGTGATCGGGGCAGAGATGGCTACACCTTC. It encodes CASSDRGRDGYTF. The chain links TRBV6-1 to TRBJ1-2; tentative D call: TRBD1 (5 bases). The CDR3 spans 13 residues. Germline V gene lookup returns CDR1 MNHNS and CDR2 SASEGT. V was clipped by 3 bases and J by 6 bases, with 11 bases between them.

This chain joins TRBV18 and TRBJ1-3; possible D gene TRBD1, 6 bases. This CDR3 contains 16 residues. Germline assignment: CDR1 KGHSH and CDR2 LQKENI. The V and J ends lost 2 bases and 0 bases respectively, with 11 bases between them. The CDR3 coding sequence is TGTGCCAGCTCACCATCACCGACAGGCTCTGGAAACACCATATATTTT. Amino acids: CASSPSPTGSGNTIYF. Combining the CDR3 with reference TRBV18 and TRBJ1-3 gives the whole variable domain NAGVMQNPRHLVRRRGQEARLRCSPMKGHSHVYWYRQLPEEGLKFMVYLQKENIIDESGMPKERFSAEFPKEGPSILRIQQVVRGDSAAYFCASSPSPTGSGNTIYFGEGSWLTVV.

V gene TRBV11-2 combines with J gene TRBJ1-6, with 10 bases aligning to TRBD1. The CDR3 runs 15 residues. The V gene end was trimmed by 3 bases and the J gene end by 7 bases; junction bases not matched to a gene: 3. Germline assignment: CDR1 SGHAT and CDR2 FQNNGV. Written as DNA, the CDR3 is TGTGCCAGCAGCTTTCCGGGACAGGGGAATTCACCCCTCCACTTT. Translated, it gives CASSFPGQGNSPLHF.

The chain is built from TRBV10-3 and TRBJ2-7; D is possibly TRBD2 (5 bases). From germline, CDR1 is ENHRY and CDR2 SYGVKD. This CDR3 is 12 amino acids long. Trimming shortened V by 4 bases and J by 5 bases, and 9 bases separated the two germline ends. CDR3 coding DNA: TGTGCCATCAGTGTGTCCGGGGACGAGCAGTACTTC. Encoded protein: CAISVSGDEQYF.

The genes are TRBV18 and TRBJ1-6, with 11 bases matching TRBD1. V shed 4 bases and J 6 bases; nucleotides not matched to a gene: 8. The CDR3 extends over 17 amino acids. Germline-derived CDR1 and CDR2 are KGHSH and LQKENI. This chain's CDR3 is CASSQPRGTGGNSPLHF. The DNA for the CDR3 is TGTGCCAGCTCACAGCCTCGGGGGACAGGGGGTAATTCACCCCTCCACTTT.

The chain combines TRBV7-9 with TRBJ2-1; possibly TRBD2 for D (6 bases). Germline CDR1 SEHNR, CDR2 FQNEAQ (reference sequence). The V and J ends lost 1 base and 8 bases respectively, with 18 bases between them. CDR3 size: 16 residues. The CDR3 spells CASSLGRAGSGDEQFF. The CDR3 region has the DNA TGTGCCAGCAGCTTAGGGAGGGCAGGGTCCGGGGATGAGCAGTTCTTC.

The CDR3 protein is CASSVTPNTEAFF. The CDR3 DNA reads as TGTGCCAGTAGTGTGACTCCGAACACTGAAGCTTTCTTT. The gene calls are TRBV19 and TRBJ1-1, with D uncertain. Germline values: CDR1 LNHDA, CDR2 SQIVND (reference sequence). V was trimmed by 5 bases and J by 1 base, leaving 8 bases between them. This CDR3 is 13 amino acids long.

This rearrangement joins TRBV9 to TRBJ2-7, with D possibly TRBD2 on 5 matching bases. Germline V CDR1 and CDR2: SGDLS, YYNGEE. Trimming removed 3 bases from V and 5 bases from J, with 12 bases in between. The CDR3 spans 13 residues. This chain's CDR3 is CASSADLVHEQYF. CDR3 in DNA: TGTGCCAGCAGCGCGGACTTAGTCCACGAGCAGTACTTC.

The V call is TRBV28, the J call TRBJ1-2; 8 nucleotides match TRBD1. J gave up 8 bases and V 5 bases, and 7 bases lay outside the gene matches. Germline loops: CDR1 MDHEN, CDR2 SYDVKM. The CDR3 is made up of 13 amino acids. The CDR3 DNA reads as TGTGCCAGCAGTCCACGGGACAGGATCGGCTACACCTTC. Its protein product is CASSPRDRIGYTF.

The chain carries TRBV19 and TRBJ1-5, with unresolved D. Germline CDR1 and CDR2: LNHDA and SQIVND (reference sequence). Trimming cost V 3 bases and J 1 base, with 7 bases left between them. The CDR3 is 14 residues long. The CDR3 loop is CASSILGSNQPQHF. DNA of the CDR3: TGTGCCAGTAGTATCCTTGGAAGCAATCAGCCCCAGCATTTT.

The genes are TRBV2 and TRBJ2-3; D is ambiguous. This CDR3 spans 14 amino acids. Germline V gives CDR1 SNHLY, CDR2 FYNNEI. V was shortened by 4 bases and J by 0 bases, with 8 bases between the two germline ends. The CDR3 reads CASSGAVSTDTQYF. The CDR3 coding sequence is TGTGCCAGCAGTGGGGCGGTTAGCACAGATACGCAGTATTTT. The entire variable domain, with the rest obtained from reference TRBV2 and TRBJ2-3, is as follows: EPEVTQTPSHQVTQMGQEVILRCVPISNHLYFYWYRQILGQKVEFLVSFYNNEISEKSEIFDDQFSVERPDGSNFTLKIRSTKLEDSAMYFCASSGAVSTDTQYFGPGTRLTVL.

V usage is TRBV19 and J usage is TRBJ1-5; 7 positions match TRBD1. Losses at the gene ends were 3 bases for V and 6 bases for J; bases not matched to a gene: 8. CDR3 length: 15 amino acids. The germline CDR1 and CDR2 sequences are LNHDA and SQIVND (reference sequence). This chain's CDR3 is CASSMEGGRGQPQHF. As DNA, the CDR3 is TGTGCCAGTAGTATGGAAGGGGGCAGGGGTCAGCCCCAGCATTTT.

This chain joins TRBV4-2 and TRBJ1-2, with 7 bases matching TRBD1. The J segment lost 3 bases and the V segment lost 2 bases, leaving 15 bases of the junction unmatched. Germline CDR1 and CDR2: LGHNA and YNFKEQ. The CDR3 is 18 residues long. CDR3 sequence: CASSQITRGKRGDYGYTF. Written as DNA, the CDR3 is TGTGCCAGCAGCCAAATAACCAGGGGGAAGAGGGGAGACTATGGCTACACCTTC.

The J gene is TRBJ1-6, the V gene TRBV4-3; D is ambiguous. The length of the CDR3 is 14 residues. Between the trimmed V and J ends, which lost 3 bases and 8 bases, there was a span of 11 bases. Germline-derived CDR1 and CDR2 are LGHNA and YSLEER. In DNA, the CDR3 is TGCGCCAGCAGCCAGGTGGCAGAGGATTCACCCCTCCACTTT. Its protein is CASSQVAEDSPLHF.

The gene calls are TRBV15 and TRBJ1-2; TRBD1 aligns across 11 bases. The CDR3 spans 15 residues. The ends lost 0 bases at V and 7 bases at J; junction bases unmatched: 4. Germline CDR1 is LNHNV and CDR2 is YYDKDF (reference sequence). CDR3 protein: CATSRDLDRGLGYTF. For the CDR3, the DNA is TGTGCCACCAGCAGAGATCTGGACAGGGGGCTTGGCTACACCTTC.

The genes are TRBV4-2 and TRBJ1-2; D call uncertain. Trimming stripped 1 base from V and 4 bases from J, with 13 bases between. The germline V gene encodes CDR1 LGHNA and CDR2 YNFKEQ. The CDR3 is made up of 15 amino acids. The chain's CDR3 is CASSQGKDPPYGYTF. CDR3 in DNA: TGTGCCAGCAGCCAAGGGAAAGACCCCCCCTATGGCTACACCTTC.

The V call is TRBV6-5, the J call TRBJ2-5; D possibly corresponds to TRBD1 (6 bases). This CDR3 has 12 residues. Trimming removed 8 bases from V and 6 bases from J, with 13 bases in between. The V gene's germline CDR1 is MNHEY and CDR2 SVGAGI. In DNA form, the CDR3 reads TGTGCCAGCGGCTTTAGGGGGAAGACCCAGTACTTC. It translates to CASGFRGKTQYF.

The chain carries TRBV7-2 and TRBJ2-5; D is ambiguous. In germline, CDR1 is SGHTA, CDR2 FQGNSA. The ends were cut back, 0 bases at V and 2 bases at J, with 13 bases in the middle. This CDR3 has 16 residues. The CDR3 DNA follows: TGTGCCAGCAGCTTAGCCGAGTGGAACAGACAAGAGACCCAGTACTTC. Amino acid sequence: CASSLAEWNRQETQYF.

The chain couples TRBV18 to TRBJ1-5, with 7 positions matching TRBD1. After removal of 5 bases from V and 4 bases from J, the junction contained 5 bases not matched to a gene. The CDR3 consists of 14 residues. CDR1 KGHSH and CDR2 LQKENI come from the germline V gene. CDR3 nucleotide sequence: TGTGCCAGCTCAAGGGACAGCACAAATCAGCCCCAGCATTTT. This encodes CASSRDSTNQPQHF. Filled out from reference TRBV18 and TRBJ1-5, the complete variable domain reads NAGVMQNPRHLVRRRGQEARLRCSPMKGHSHVYWYRQLPEEGLKFMVYLQKENIIDESGMPKERFSAEFPKEGPSILRIQQVVRGDSAAYFCASSRDSTNQPQHFGDGTRLSIL.